This entry features one T cell receptor beta chain sequence. The antigen remains unidentified. This sample is part of a study of vaccination effects on CD4 cells after COVID-19. Pools of viral peptides were used by the ViraFEST assay to expand antigen-specific CD4+ T cells ahead of sequencing. Following 10 days of culture, CD4+ T cells were isolated. Only in-frame clones appear in the TCRdb table, and some are missing; sequencing was by immunoSEQ multiplex PCR. Of just over 8,000 clones in the sample, 65% to 75% are singletons; the top ten hold around 13%. Study observations and caveats: Common cold coronaviruses were cross-recognized by only 1 of 255 vaccine-induced clones in healthy vaccinees.

The TCR sequence derives from a human donor who received a COVID-19 vaccine. The source was CD4+ T cells from PBMCs cultured with HCoV-229E spike peptides, collected before COVID-19 vaccination.

CDR3 coding DNA: TGTGCCAGCAGCTTAGCCTTCGGGACAGGGGTGTTCGAGACCCAGTACTTC. This sequence encodes CASSLAFGTGVFETQYF. This chain links TRBV7-8 with TRBJ2-5; 10 positions agree with TRBD1. With V trimmed by 0 bases and J by 5 bases, 9 bases remained unmatched. The CDR3 contains 17 residues. Germline V gene lookup returns CDR1 SGHVS and CDR2 FQNEAQ.